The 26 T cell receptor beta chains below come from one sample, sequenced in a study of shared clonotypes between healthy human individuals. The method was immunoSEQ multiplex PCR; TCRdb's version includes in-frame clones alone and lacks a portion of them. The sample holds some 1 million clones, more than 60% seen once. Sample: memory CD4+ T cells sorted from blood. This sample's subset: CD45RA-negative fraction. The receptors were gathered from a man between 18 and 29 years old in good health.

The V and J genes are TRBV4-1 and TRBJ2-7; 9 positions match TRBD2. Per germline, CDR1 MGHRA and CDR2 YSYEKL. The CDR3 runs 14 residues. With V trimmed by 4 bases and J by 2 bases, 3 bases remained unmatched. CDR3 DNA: TGCGCCAGCAGCCTCTTAGCGGGGGCCTACGAGCAGTACTTC. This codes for CASSLLAGAYEQYF.

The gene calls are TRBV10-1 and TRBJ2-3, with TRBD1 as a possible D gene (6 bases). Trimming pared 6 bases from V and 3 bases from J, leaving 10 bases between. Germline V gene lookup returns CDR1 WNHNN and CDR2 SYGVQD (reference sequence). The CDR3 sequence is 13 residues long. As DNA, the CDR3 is TGCGCCAGCAGGAAGGACAGTACAGATACGCAGTATTTT. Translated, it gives CASRKDSTDTQYF.

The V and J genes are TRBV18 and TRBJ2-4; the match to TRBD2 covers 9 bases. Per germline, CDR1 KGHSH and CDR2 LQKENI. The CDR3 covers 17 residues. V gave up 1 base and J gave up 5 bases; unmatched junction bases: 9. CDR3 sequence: CASSPLGSGSRENIQYF. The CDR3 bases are TGTGCCAGCTCACCACTGGGTAGCGGGAGCCGGGAAAACATTCAGTACTTC.

CDR3 DNA sequence: TGTGCCAGCTCAACGATGGCGGCCAAAAACATTCAGTACTTC. It codes for CASSTMAAKNIQYF. The gene calls are TRBV18 and TRBJ2-4; unclear D gene. Trimming took 5 bases from V and 1 from J, leaving 9 bases between them. CDR1 and CDR2 (germline): KGHSH, LQKENI. This CDR3 has 14 residues.

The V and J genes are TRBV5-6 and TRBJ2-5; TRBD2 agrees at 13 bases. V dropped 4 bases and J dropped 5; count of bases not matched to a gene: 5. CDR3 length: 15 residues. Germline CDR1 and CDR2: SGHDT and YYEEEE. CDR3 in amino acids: CASSPGLAGVETQYF. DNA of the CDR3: TGTGCCAGCAGCCCCGGACTAGCGGGGGTGGAGACCCAGTACTTC.

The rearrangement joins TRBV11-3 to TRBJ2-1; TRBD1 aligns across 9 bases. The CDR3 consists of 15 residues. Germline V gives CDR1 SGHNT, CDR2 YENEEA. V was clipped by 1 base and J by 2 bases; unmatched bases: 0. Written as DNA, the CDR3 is TGTGCCAGCAGCTTAGGGACAGGGGCCTACAATGAGCAGTTCTTC. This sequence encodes CASSLGTGAYNEQFF.

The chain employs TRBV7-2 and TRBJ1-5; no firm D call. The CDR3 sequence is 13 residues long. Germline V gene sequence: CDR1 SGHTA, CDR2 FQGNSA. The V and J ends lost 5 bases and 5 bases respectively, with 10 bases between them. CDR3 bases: TGTGCCAGCAGCAAGACCCGTTATCAGCCCCAGCATTTT. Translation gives CASSKTRYQPQHF.

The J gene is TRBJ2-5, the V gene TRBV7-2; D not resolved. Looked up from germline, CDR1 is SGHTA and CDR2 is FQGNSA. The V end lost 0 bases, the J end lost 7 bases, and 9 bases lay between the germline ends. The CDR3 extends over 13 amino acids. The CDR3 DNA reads TGTGCCAGCAGCTTAGCGCCCTCAGGGACCCAGTACTTC. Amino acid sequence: CASSLAPSGTQYF.

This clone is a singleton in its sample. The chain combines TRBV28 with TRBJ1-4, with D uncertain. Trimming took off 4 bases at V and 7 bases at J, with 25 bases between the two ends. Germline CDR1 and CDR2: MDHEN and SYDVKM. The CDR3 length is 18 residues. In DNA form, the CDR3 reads TGTGCCAGCAGTTCCCCTCGGGATTCAAGAGTGTCGGCTGAAAAACTGTTTTTT. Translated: CASSSPRDSRVSAEKLFF.

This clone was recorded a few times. CDR3 loop: CASSGKGGNEQYF. CDR3 bases: TGCGCCAGCAGTGGAAAGGGGGGGAACGAGCAGTACTTC. J is TRBJ2-7 and V is TRBV10-2, with D possibly being TRBD2 (7 bases). With 4 bases removed from V and 5 bases from J, the gap between germline ends came to 12 bases. Germline V gene data show CDR1 as WSHSY and CDR2 as SAAADI. The CDR3 consists of 13 residues.

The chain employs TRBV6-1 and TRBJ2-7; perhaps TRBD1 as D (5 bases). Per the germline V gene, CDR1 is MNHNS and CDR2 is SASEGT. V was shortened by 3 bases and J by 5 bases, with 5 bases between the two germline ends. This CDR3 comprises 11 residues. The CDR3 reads CASSDRDEQYF. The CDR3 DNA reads TGTGCCAGCAGTGACAGGGACGAGCAGTACTTC.

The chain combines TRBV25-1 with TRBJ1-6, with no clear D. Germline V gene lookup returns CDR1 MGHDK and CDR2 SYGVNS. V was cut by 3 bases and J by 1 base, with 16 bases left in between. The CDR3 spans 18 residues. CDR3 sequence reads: CASSEAGRRQSYNSPLHF. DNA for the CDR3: TGTGCCAGCAGTGAGGCGGGTCGCAGGCAATCCTATAATTCACCCCTCCACTTT.

CDR3 amino acids: CASSEIAGGYTGELFF. The CDR3 DNA reads as TGTGCCAGCAGCGAAATAGCGGGGGGATACACCGGGGAGCTGTTTTTT. The genes are TRBV9 and TRBJ2-2, with 10 bases that match TRBD2. CDR1 is SGDLS, CDR2 YYNGEE, per germline. The CDR3 extends over 16 amino acids. V trimming: 3 bases; J trimming: 3 bases; junction bases outside the gene matches: 5. The whole variable domain, filled in from reference TRBV9 and TRBJ2-2, reads DSGVTQTPKHLITATGQRVTLRCSPRSGDLSVYWYQQSLDQGLQFLIQYYNGEERAKGNILERFSAQQFPDLHSELNLSSLELGDSALYFCASSEIAGGYTGELFFGEGSRLTVL.

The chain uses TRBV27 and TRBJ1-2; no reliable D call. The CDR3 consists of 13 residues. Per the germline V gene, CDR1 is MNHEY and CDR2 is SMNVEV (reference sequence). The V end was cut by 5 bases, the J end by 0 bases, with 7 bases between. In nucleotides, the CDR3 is TGTGCCAGCAGTCCTAATACTAACTATGGCTACACCTTC. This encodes CASSPNTNYGYTF.

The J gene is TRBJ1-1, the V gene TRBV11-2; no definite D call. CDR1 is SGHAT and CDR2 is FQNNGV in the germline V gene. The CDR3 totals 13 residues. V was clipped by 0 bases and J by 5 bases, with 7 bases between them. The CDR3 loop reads CASSLDRRTEAFF. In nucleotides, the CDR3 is TGTGCCAGCAGCTTAGATCGGAGGACTGAAGCTTTCTTT. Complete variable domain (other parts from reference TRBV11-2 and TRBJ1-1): EAGVAQSPRYKIIEKRQSVAFWCNPISGHATLYWYQQILGQGPKLLIQFQNNGVVDDSQLPKDRFSAERLKGVDSTLKIQPAKLEDSAVYLCASSLDRRTEAFFGQGTRLTVV.

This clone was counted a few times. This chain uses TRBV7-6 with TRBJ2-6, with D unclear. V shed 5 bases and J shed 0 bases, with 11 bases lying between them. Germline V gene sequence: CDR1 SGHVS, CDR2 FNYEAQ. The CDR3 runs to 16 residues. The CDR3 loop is CASSPHVSSGANVLTF. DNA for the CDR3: TGTGCCAGCAGCCCCCACGTAAGCTCTGGGGCCAACGTCCTGACTTTC.

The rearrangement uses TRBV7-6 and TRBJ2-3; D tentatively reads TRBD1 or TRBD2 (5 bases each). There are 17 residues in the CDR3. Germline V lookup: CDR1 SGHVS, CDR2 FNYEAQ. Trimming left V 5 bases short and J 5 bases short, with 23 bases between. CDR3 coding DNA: TGTGCCAGCAGCCTTTATGGGCCAGGGACGGATCTAGATACGCAGTATTTT. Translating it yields CASSLYGPGTDLDTQYF.

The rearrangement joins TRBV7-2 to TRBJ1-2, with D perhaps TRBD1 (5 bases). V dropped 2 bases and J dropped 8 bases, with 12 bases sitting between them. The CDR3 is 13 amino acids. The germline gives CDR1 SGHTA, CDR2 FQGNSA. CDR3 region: CASSLPAAGGYTF. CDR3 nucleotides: TGTGCCAGCAGCTTACCCGCGGCAGGGGGCTACACCTTC.

DNA for the CDR3: TGTGCCAGCAGCTTGGCACCGGGATCCGGCAATGAGCAGTTCTTC. Amino acid sequence: CASSLAPGSGNEQFF. The chain carries TRBV5-4 and TRBJ2-1; possibly TRBD2 for D (5 bases). The length of the CDR3 is 15 residues. In germline, CDR1 is SGHNT, CDR2 YYREEE (reference sequence). Trimming pared 0 bases from V and 6 bases from J, leaving 13 bases between.

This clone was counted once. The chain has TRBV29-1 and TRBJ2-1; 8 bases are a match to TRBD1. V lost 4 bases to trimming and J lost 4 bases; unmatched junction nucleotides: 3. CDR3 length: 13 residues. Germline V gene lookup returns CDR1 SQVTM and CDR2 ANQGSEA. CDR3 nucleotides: TGCAGCGTTGGACAGGGGATGTACAATGAGCAGTTCTTC. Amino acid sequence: CSVGQGMYNEQFF.

The CDR3 coding sequence is TGTGCCAGCAGTCCTCTGGACAGAAGCTCCTACGAGCAGTACTTC. It codes for CASSPLDRSSYEQYF. The rearrangement uses TRBV25-1 and TRBJ2-7; tentative D call: TRBD1 (6 bases). Trimming pared 5 bases from V and 0 bases from J, leaving 14 bases between. Germline values: CDR1 MGHDK, CDR2 SYGVNS. This CDR3 is 15 amino acids long.

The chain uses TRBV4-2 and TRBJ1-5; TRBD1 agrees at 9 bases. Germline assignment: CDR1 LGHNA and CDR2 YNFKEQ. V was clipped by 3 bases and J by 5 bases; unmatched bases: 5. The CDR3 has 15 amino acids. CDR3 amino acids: CASSQMGQGDQPQHF. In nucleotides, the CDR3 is TGTGCCAGCAGCCAGATGGGACAGGGAGATCAGCCCCAGCATTTT.

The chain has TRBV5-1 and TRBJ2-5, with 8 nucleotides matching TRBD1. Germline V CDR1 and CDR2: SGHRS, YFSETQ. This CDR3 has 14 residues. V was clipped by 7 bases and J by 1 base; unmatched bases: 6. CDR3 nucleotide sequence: TGCGCCAGCGCCCCGGGACAGGTCCAAGAGACCCAGTACTTC. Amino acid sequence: CASAPGQVQETQYF.

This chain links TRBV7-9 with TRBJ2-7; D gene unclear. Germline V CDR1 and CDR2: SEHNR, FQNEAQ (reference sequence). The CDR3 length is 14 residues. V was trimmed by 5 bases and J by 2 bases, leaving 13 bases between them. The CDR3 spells CASSPGPIAYEQYF. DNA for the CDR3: TGTGCCAGCAGCCCAGGACCCATAGCCTACGAGCAGTACTTC. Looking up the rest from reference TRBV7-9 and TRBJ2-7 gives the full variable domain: DTGVSQNPRHKITKRGQNVTFRCDPISEHNRLYWYRQTLGQGPEFLTYFQNEAQLEKSRLLSDRFSAERPKGSFSTLEIQRTEQGDSAMYLCASSPGPIAYEQYFGPGTRLTVT.

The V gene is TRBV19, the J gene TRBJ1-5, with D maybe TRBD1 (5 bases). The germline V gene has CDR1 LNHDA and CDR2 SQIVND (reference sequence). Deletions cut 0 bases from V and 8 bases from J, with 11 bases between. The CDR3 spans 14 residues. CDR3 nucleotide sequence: TGTGCCAGTAGTATAGAAGGGACGCGGGAGCCCCAGCATTTT. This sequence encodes CASSIEGTREPQHF.

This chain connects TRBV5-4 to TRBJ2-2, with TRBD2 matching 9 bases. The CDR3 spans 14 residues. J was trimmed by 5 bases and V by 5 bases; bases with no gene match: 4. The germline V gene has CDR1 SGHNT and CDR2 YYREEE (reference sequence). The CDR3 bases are TGTGCCAGCAGTAGCGGGGGAACGACCGGGGAGCTGTTTTTT. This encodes CASSSGGTTGELFF.